Following are 5 T cell receptor beta chains from one sample sequenced in a study of shared clonotypes between healthy human individuals. Using immunoSEQ multiplex PCR, the repertoire was profiled, and TCRdb retains in-frame clones only, with some absent. Seen here are about 730,000 clones, around 77% observed once, and the top ten hold roughly 1.8%. Material for sequencing was memory CD4+ T cells sorted from blood. The subset here: CD45RA-negative fraction. Receptor source: a woman in her 30s in good health.

The genes are TRBV7-8 and TRBJ1-1; a possible D gene is TRBD1 (5 bases). The germline CDR1 and CDR2 sequences are SGHVS and FQNEAQ. This CDR3 region has 14 residues. With 0 bases removed from V and 3 bases from J, the gap between germline ends came to 8 bases. The CDR3 DNA reads as TGTGCCAGCAGCTTAGCGCCAGGGTACACTGAAGCTTTCTTT. Translating it yields CASSLAPGYTEAFF.

In its sample, this clone was seen a few times. The CDR3 protein is CAWTMLGICYEQYF. CDR3 DNA sequence: TGTGCCTGGACTATGCTGGGCATCTGTTACGAGCAGTACTTC. V gene TRBV30 combines with J gene TRBJ2-7; D gene ambiguous. This CDR3 is built from 14 residues. V lost 4 bases to trimming and J lost 4 bases, with 17 bases between them. The germline V gene encodes CDR1 GTSNPN and CDR2 SVGIG (reference sequence). The whole variable domain, remainder taken from reference TRBV30 and TRBJ2-7, is SQTIHQWPATLVQPVGSPLSLECTVEGTSNPNLYWYRQAAGRGLQLLFYSVGIGQISSEVPQNLSASRPQDRQFILSSKKLLLSDSGFYLCAWTMLGICYEQYFGPGTRLTVT.

This chain joins TRBV19 and TRBJ2-1; D gene uncertain. Germline V gene data show CDR1 as LNHDA and CDR2 as SQIVND (reference sequence). The CDR3 contains 12 residues. V lost 6 bases and J 1 base, leaving 4 bases between the germline ends. The CDR3 nucleotides are TGTGCCAGTAGGGAATCCTACAATGAGCAGTTCTTC. This gives the protein CASRESYNEQFF. Together with reference TRBV19 and TRBJ2-1, the CDR3 gives the full variable domain: DGGITQSPKYLFRKEGQNVTLSCEQNLNHDAMYWYRQDPGQGLRLIYYSQIVNDFQKGDIAEGYSVSREKKESFPLTVTSAQKNPTAFYLCASRESYNEQFFGPGTRLTVL.

The chain couples TRBV7-3 to TRBJ2-5; D not certain. Looked up from germline, CDR1 is SGHTA and CDR2 is FQGTGA. Between the trimmed V and J ends, which lost 4 bases and 7 bases, there was a span of 10 bases. The CDR3 is 12 residues long. In DNA, the CDR3 is TGTGCCAGCAGCTCCCAGGACGGGACCCAGTACTTC. Residues: CASSSQDGTQYF.

The chain uses TRBV5-1 and TRBJ1-4; TRBD1 might be the D (6 bases). CDR1 is SGHRS and CDR2 is YFSETQ in the germline V gene. V was pared by 4 bases and J by 3 bases, with 16 bases between. The CDR3 has 16 amino acids. This CDR3 is CASSKDHRAANEKLFF. CDR3 DNA sequence: TGCGCCAGCAGCAAGGACCACAGGGCAGCTAATGAAAAACTGTTTTTT.